This T cell receptor beta chain was observed in a study of response to subunit inactivated influenza vaccine. TCRdb independently ran MiXCR on the RT-PCR reads; one entry per CDR3 protein. The data hold about 700,000 distinct CDR3 sequences, with approximately 14% observed a single time. This clonotype was detected only a few times. As yet, its antigen is unknown. General study results and limits: A suggestion made by the authors is that each seasonal influenza vaccination recruits few new T cells.

Germline V gene data show CDR1 as MNHEY and CDR2 as SMNVEV (reference sequence). Trimming at V came to 3 bases and at J to 7 bases, leaving 3 bases not matched to a gene. This CDR3 has 13 amino acids. The V gene is TRBV27, the J gene TRBJ1-1; 9 bases map to TRBD1. The TCR was taken from a man aged 50 to 59 who received an inactivated influenza vaccine. The source was PBMCs from blood, collected about 14 days before vaccination. The CDR3 reads CASSFTGGFEAFF. CDR3 nucleotides: TGTGCCAGCAGTTTTACAGGGGGCTTTGAAGCTTTCTTT.